One and the same sample provided the 19 T cell receptor beta chains below, sequenced in a study of T cell responses to AZD1222 COVID-19 vaccine. Profiling relied on immunoSEQ multiplex PCR, and the TCRdb table lists in-frame clones only, not all of them. The data contain tens of thousands of clones, approximately 87% of them singletons. The sequences come from peripheral blood, collected 28 days after the second AZD1222 dose. Every receptor here comes from an adult who received the AZD1222 COVID-19 vaccine.

The chain recombines TRBV30 with TRBJ2-2, with D possibly matching TRBD1 (6 bases). V dropped 7 bases and J dropped 5 bases, with 14 bases sitting between them. This CDR3 is built from 13 residues. Per the germline V gene, CDR1 is GTSNPN and CDR2 is SVGIG (reference sequence). CDR3 sequence (DNA): TGTGCCTTACAAGGGGGACGAACCGGGGAGCTGTTTTTT. Translating it yields CALQGGRTGELFF.

Points on this clone: This sample includes further DNA sequences coding for the same CDR3. The chain uses TRBV6-1 and TRBJ2-7; no clear D. Trimming shortened V by 2 bases and J by 3 bases, and 11 bases separated the two germline ends. This CDR3 has 14 amino acids. Per the germline V gene, CDR1 is MNHNS and CDR2 is SASEGT. For the CDR3, the DNA is TGTGCCAGCAGTGAAACAACGGTCGACTACGAGCAGTACTTC. It yields the protein CASSETTVDYEQYF.

This chain joins TRBV4-1 and TRBJ1-3; D might be TRBD1 (6 bases). Trimming took off 3 bases at V and 4 bases at J, with 16 bases between the two ends. The germline CDR1 and CDR2 sequences are MGHRA and YSYEKL. The CDR3 runs to 16 residues. The DNA of the CDR3 is TGCGCCAGCAGCCACCCTGGGACAACCGGGGGAAACACCATATATTTT. Its protein product is CASSHPGTTGGNTIYF.

As to this clone: The sample carries other DNA sequences with the same CDR3. The genes are TRBV5-5 and TRBJ1-1; D unresolved. Trimming took off 1 base at V and 2 bases at J, with 0 bases between the two ends. The CDR3 runs 11 residues. Germline loops: CDR1 SGHKS, CDR2 YYEKEE (reference sequence). CDR3 amino acids: CASSLNTEAFF. The CDR3 nucleotides read TGTGCCAGCAGCTTGAACACTGAAGCTTTCTTT.

This clone was recorded a few times. V usage is TRBV2 and J usage is TRBJ1-1, with unresolved D. This CDR3 spans 13 amino acids. Looked up from germline, CDR1 is SNHLY and CDR2 is FYNNEI. The V end lost 6 bases, the J end lost 4 bases, and 12 bases lay between the germline ends. The DNA for the CDR3 is TGTGCCAGCAGGGGTCTTGCAGGCACTGAAGCTTTCTTT. Protein: CASRGLAGTEAFF.

The CDR3: CASSLTEMNTEAFF. The DNA of the CDR3 is TGTGCCAGCTCATTGACGGAAATGAACACTGAAGCTTTCTTT. The rearrangement uses TRBV18 and TRBJ1-1; D gene uncertain. V lost 5 bases and J lost 0, with 10 bases in between. The germline gives CDR1 KGHSH, CDR2 LQKENI. The CDR3 has 14 residues.

This chain links TRBV15 with TRBJ2-3; 7 bases fit TRBD1. CDR3 length: 16 amino acids. V was clipped by 3 bases and J by 0 bases; unmatched bases: 6. Germline V CDR1 and CDR2: LNHNV, YYDKDF (reference sequence). The CDR3 region has the DNA TGTGCCACCAGCAGCGGGACAGACGCTAGCACAGATACGCAGTATTTT. It codes for CATSSGTDASTDTQYF.

The chain employs TRBV4-1 and TRBJ2-5, with TRBD1 identical over 12 bases. Trimming at V came to 1 base and at J to 2 bases, leaving 8 bases not matched to a gene. Germline CDR1 is MGHRA and CDR2 is YSYEKL. The CDR3 has 18 amino acids. The CDR3: CASSQGGRDRGLQETQYF. The CDR3 DNA follows: TGCGCCAGCAGCCAAGGGGGCCGGGACAGGGGGCTTCAAGAGACCCAGTACTTC.

The chain's CDR3 is CASSRDRVQETQYF. CDR3 in DNA: TGTGCCAGCTCTAGGGACAGGGTCCAAGAGACCCAGTACTTC. The chain uses TRBV18 and TRBJ2-5, with TRBD1 identical over 9 bases. The length of the CDR3 is 14 residues. Per the germline V gene, CDR1 is KGHSH and CDR2 is LQKENI. Trimming at V came to 6 bases and at J to 1 base, leaving 3 bases not matched to a gene.

This chain links TRBV5-6 with TRBJ1-2, with 7 bases lining up with TRBD1. CDR3 length equals 14 residues. Trimming removed 0 bases from V and 4 bases from J; junction bases left unmatched: 3. The germline gives CDR1 SGHDT, CDR2 YYEEEE. The CDR3 here is CASSLGQGTYGYTF. CDR3 coding DNA: TGTGCCAGCAGCTTGGGACAGGGAACCTATGGCTACACCTTC.

This sequence joins TRBV19 and TRBJ1-5, with 12 bases fitting TRBD1. This CDR3 contains 14 residues. Trimming removed 4 bases from V and 6 bases from J; junction bases left unmatched: 1. CDR1 and CDR2 from the germline V gene are LNHDA and SQIVND (reference sequence). The CDR3 protein is CASSRDRGPQPQHF. CDR3 DNA: TGTGCCAGTAGTAGGGACAGGGGGCCTCAGCCCCAGCATTTT.

The chain couples TRBV20-1 to TRBJ2-3; D ambiguous. The germline V gene has CDR1 DFQATT and CDR2 SNEGSKA (reference sequence). The CDR3 runs 11 residues. V lost 1 base to trimming and J lost 11 bases, with 10 bases between them. CDR3 sequence: CSARARVMQYF. In DNA form, the CDR3 reads TGCAGTGCTAGAGCCCGGGTTATGCAGTATTTT.

This rearrangement joins TRBV19 to TRBJ2-3, with 7 bases lining up with TRBD2. The CDR3 runs to 17 residues. Germline V gene lookup returns CDR1 LNHDA and CDR2 SQIVND (reference sequence). The V segment lost 1 base and the J segment 5 bases; nucleotides outside the gene matches: 12. The CDR3 sequence: CASSIVFRPAGRDTQYF. CDR3 bases: TGTGCCAGTAGTATAGTTTTCCGGCCAGCGGGGAGAGATACGCAGTATTTT.

The chain joins TRBV5-5 to TRBJ2-7, with 7 bases that match TRBD1. Unmatched junction bases numbered 3, after V lost 0 bases and J lost 0 bases. The CDR3 is made up of 15 amino acids. CDR1 SGHKS and CDR2 YYEKEE come from the germline V gene (reference sequence). CDR3 loop: CASSLVWDSSYEQYF. CDR3 in DNA: TGTGCCAGCAGCTTGGTCTGGGACAGCTCCTACGAGCAGTACTTC.

For this clone: At the DNA level, this CDR3 is encoded by other sequences in the same sample as well. The chain employs TRBV3-1 (or the pseudogene TRBV3-2) and TRBJ1-5, with D hard to call. V dropped 4 bases and J dropped 4 bases, with 8 bases sitting between them. This CDR3 is 13 amino acids long. The germline CDR1 and CDR2 sequences are LGHDT and YNNKEL (reference sequence). The CDR3 spells CASSPQGNQPQHF. CDR3 in DNA: TGTGCCAGCAGCCCCCAAGGAAATCAGCCCCAGCATTTT.

The rearrangement links TRBV28 to TRBJ1-4; D is uncertain. With 11 bases removed from V and 7 bases from J, the gap between germline ends came to 20 bases. The CDR3 spans 14 residues. The V gene's germline CDR1 is MDHEN and CDR2 SYDVKM. The CDR3 spells CASKAAGSGEKLFF. In DNA form, the CDR3 reads TGTGCCTCAAAGGCGGCCGGATCGGGTGAAAAACTGTTTTTT.

This sequence joins TRBV19 and TRBJ2-1; 9 bases map to TRBD1. Germline values: CDR1 LNHDA, CDR2 SQIVND (reference sequence). CDR3 length: 13 amino acids. V gave up 4 bases and J gave up 7 bases; unmatched junction bases: 2. CDR3 sequence (DNA): TGTGCCAGTAGTACCGGACAGGGGAATGAGCAGTTCTTC. Protein sequence: CASSTGQGNEQFF.

The chain carries TRBV5-1 and TRBJ1-5; D perhaps matches TRBD1 (6 bases). CDR3 length: 14 residues. Per the germline V gene, CDR1 is SGHRS and CDR2 is YFSETQ. V was shortened by 0 bases and J by 2 bases, with 6 bases between the two germline ends. The CDR3 region has the DNA TGCGCCAGCAGCTTGGCAGGGGGCAATCAGCCCCAGCATTTT. As protein: CASSLAGGNQPQHF. Full variable domain (outside the CDR3, taken from reference TRBV5-1 and TRBJ1-5): KAGVTQTPRYLIKTRGQQVTLSCSPISGHRSVSWYQQTPGQGLQFLFEYFSETQRNKGNFPGRFSGRQFSNSRSEMNVSTLELGDSALYLCASSLAGGNQPQHFGDGTRLSIL.

The chain combines TRBV5-1 with TRBJ2-1; 16 bases align to TRBD2. The CDR3 has 20 amino acids. Germline V gives CDR1 SGHRS, CDR2 YFSETQ. V lost 4 bases, J lost 2 bases, and 12 bases stayed unmatched. CDR3 in amino acids: CASSPGTSGGASIPYNEQFF. CDR3 nucleotides: TGCGCCAGCAGCCCGGGGACTAGCGGGGGGGCATCAATCCCCTACAATGAGCAGTTCTTC.